This TCR beta chain was identified during a study of cytomegalovirus exposure and HLA in healthy donors. V was pared by 7 bases and J by 3 bases, with 8 bases of the junction left unmatched. The CDR3 extends over 15 amino acids. The germline V gene encodes CDR1 LNHDA and CDR2 SQIVND (reference sequence). This PCR relied on a set of 60 Vbeta primers and 13 Jbeta primers. Measured with immunoSEQ multiplex PCR; TCRdb has only the in-frame clones, and not every one. The repertoire has about 110,000 clones, about 61% of them found once; the top ten carry 2% to 2.5%. This receptor was identified in a woman in her thirties in good health and CMV-seronegative. Sequencing input: PBMCs. This sequence joins TRBV19 and TRBJ2-1, with 8 nucleotides matching TRBD2. The CDR3 DNA reads as TGTGCCAGTACCTCTCGGGAGGGCCTCTACAATGAGCAGTTCTTC. It codes for CASTSREGLYNEQFF.